This entry describes one TCR beta chain. This entry is derived from a study of blood T cell repertoires in COVID-19. Profiling relied on immunoSEQ multiplex PCR, and the TCRdb table lists in-frame clones only, not all of them. Of approximately 190,000 clones in the sample, around four fifths were seen once. Trimming pared 2 bases from V and 4 bases from J, leaving 12 bases between. Germline CDR1 reads SGHTA; CDR2 reads FQGNSA. The CDR3 consists of 16 residues. The source material was peripheral blood. The sequence derives from a human donor in a cohort sampled during active COVID-19. This chain uses TRBV7-2 with TRBJ2-6; tentatively, D is TRBD1 (6 bases). CDR3 sequence: CASSLWSQGGANVLTF. CDR3 nucleotides: TGTGCCAGCAGCTTATGGAGTCAGGGGGGGGCCAACGTCCTGACTTTC.